This passage covers 30 T cell receptor beta chains from one sample sequenced in a study of control samples from healthy donors and cancer patients. Produced via immunoSEQ multiplex PCR; TCRdb's table is partial and in-frame only. This table holds some 210,000 clones, roughly nine tenths found once. The specimen was blood. These receptor sequences come from a young man in good health.

The rearrangement joins TRBV5-8 to TRBJ1-2; D uncertain. This CDR3 region has 13 residues. In germline, CDR1 is SGHTS, CDR2 YDEGEE. Deletions cut 0 bases from V and 6 bases from J, with 9 bases between. The CDR3 nucleotides are TGTGCCAGCAGCTTGGCGCCGTCTAATGGCTACACCTTC. Amino acids: CASSLAPSNGYTF.

This rearrangement joins TRBV14 to TRBJ1-3; no definite D call. The germline V gene encodes CDR1 SGHDN and CDR2 FVKESK. Trimming removed 0 bases from V and 5 bases from J, with 14 bases in between. CDR3 length: 16 amino acids. The CDR3 region has the DNA TGTGCCAGCAGCCAAGATTCGGCGGTTGGTAGAAACACCATATATTTT. Translated: CASSQDSAVGRNTIYF.

This clone was detected once. The chain carries TRBV6-1 and TRBJ2-6, with D perhaps matching TRBD1 (5 bases). Between the trimmed V and J ends, which lost 2 bases and 1 base, there was a span of 12 bases. CDR1 MNHNS and CDR2 SASEGT come from the germline V gene. The CDR3 extends over 17 amino acids. The CDR3 DNA sequence: TGTGCCAGCAGTGAATGGGGCTTGGGGTCTGGGGCCAACGTCCTGACTTTC. Its translation is CASSEWGLGSGANVLTF.

V and J are TRBV27 and TRBJ2-1; 7 bases match TRBD1. From germline, CDR1 is MNHEY and CDR2 SMNVEV (reference sequence). With V trimmed by 2 bases and J by 3 bases, 1 base remained unmatched. This CDR3 is built from 14 residues. The CDR3 bases are TGTGCCAGCAGTTTAGGGACAGTCTACAATGAGCAGTTCTTC. Its protein product is CASSLGTVYNEQFF.

The chain combines TRBV5-5 with TRBJ2-1; 11 bases map to TRBD2. The V gene end was trimmed by 0 bases and the J gene end by 7 bases; junction bases not matched to a gene: 3. This CDR3 spans 15 amino acids. Germline-derived CDR1 and CDR2 are SGHKS and YYEKEE (reference sequence). The CDR3 here is CASSLGLAGKNEQFF. The DNA of the CDR3 is TGTGCCAGCAGCTTGGGACTAGCGGGGAAAAATGAGCAGTTCTTC.

The V call is TRBV19, the J call TRBJ1-1; TRBD1 agrees at 9 bases. The junction had 14 bases not matched to a gene; V was cut back by 9 bases and J by 6 bases. The CDR3 consists of 15 residues. Germline values: CDR1 LNHDA, CDR2 SQIVND (reference sequence). The CDR3 sequence is CASVGRGQGTSEAFF. CDR3 nucleotides: TGTGCCAGCGTAGGTAGAGGACAGGGGACTTCTGAAGCTTTCTTT.

The chain uses TRBV10-3 and TRBJ1-1; maybe TRBD1 (5 bases). Trimming took off 11 bases at V and 0 bases at J, with 16 bases between the two ends. The germline gives CDR1 ENHRY, CDR2 SYGVKD. The CDR3 consists of 14 residues. As DNA, the CDR3 is TGTGCCTCAGGACATTGGATTATGAACACTGAAGCTTTCTTT. It is translated as CASGHWIMNTEAFF.

This chain connects TRBV6-5 to TRBJ2-2, with 9 bases matching TRBD1. V was pared by 5 bases and J by 8 bases, with 9 bases of the junction left unmatched. The CDR3 consists of 15 residues. The germline CDR1 and CDR2 sequences are MNHEY and SVGAGI. Written as DNA, the CDR3 is TGTGCCAGCAGTCCCGTCGGGACAGGGCTTGGGGAGCTGTTTTTT. Amino acid sequence: CASSPVGTGLGELFF.

The chain employs TRBV30 and TRBJ1-5; 7 positions agree with TRBD1. The CDR3 runs 16 residues. Germline V CDR1 and CDR2: GTSNPN, SVGIG (reference sequence). Trimming removed 3 bases from V and 0 bases from J; junction bases left unmatched: 8. The CDR3 nucleotides are TGTGCCTGGAGGGAAGGGGGCCGTAATAGCAATCAGCCCCAGCATTTT. Its translation is CAWREGGRNSNQPQHF.

V gene TRBV7-8 combines with J gene TRBJ1-1; D unresolved. The germline CDR1 and CDR2 sequences are SGHVS and FQNEAQ. This CDR3 comprises 13 residues. Trimming removed 7 bases from V and 2 bases from J, with 11 bases in between. CDR3 DNA sequence: TGTGCCAGCATCCCTGCTTCTAACACTGAAGCTTTCTTT. This encodes CASIPASNTEAFF. The full variable domain, with the rest looked up from reference TRBV7-8 and TRBJ1-1, is GAGVSQSPRYKVAKRGQDVALRCDPISGHVSLFWYQQALGQGPEFLTYFQNEAQLDKSGLPSDRFFAERPEGSVSTLKIQRTQQEDSAVYLCASIPASNTEAFFGQGTRLTVV.

This sequence joins TRBV5-1 and TRBJ2-2, with unresolved D. Germline-derived CDR1 and CDR2 are SGHRS and YFSETQ. Trimming cost V 6 bases and J 0 bases, with 18 bases left between them. This CDR3 comprises 17 residues. The CDR3 bases are TGCGCCAGCACACAAGATCCATCCCCAGCGAACACCGGGGAGCTGTTTTTT. This gives the protein CASTQDPSPANTGELFF.

The V call is TRBV7-8, the J call TRBJ1-1; maybe TRBD1 (5 bases). Germline V gene data show CDR1 as SGHVS and CDR2 as FQNEAQ. The CDR3 runs to 18 residues. Trimming removed 0 bases at V and 5 bases at J, with 22 bases between. The CDR3 DNA follows: TGTGCCAGCAGCTTAGCTTTTGGGGGGATGGTCGGGCAAACTGAAGCTTTCTTT. Protein sequence: CASSLAFGGMVGQTEAFF.

This clone was observed a single time. The chain employs TRBV27 and TRBJ2-2; TRBD2 is a possible D gene (6 bases). CDR1 is MNHEY and CDR2 is SMNVEV in the germline V gene (reference sequence). V dropped 5 bases and J dropped 4 bases, with 11 bases sitting between them. The CDR3 has 14 residues. This CDR3 is CASSVLAFTGELFF. The DNA of the CDR3 is TGTGCCAGCAGTGTACTAGCCTTCACCGGGGAGCTGTTTTTT.

This clone occurred once. The rearrangement links TRBV14 to TRBJ2-7; D is possibly TRBD1 or TRBD2 (5 bases each). Germline V gives CDR1 SGHDN, CDR2 FVKESK. This CDR3 has 13 amino acids. V was clipped by 4 bases and J by 8 bases, with 15 bases between them. The CDR3: CASSRGNNEKQYF. CDR3 nucleotides: TGTGCCAGCAGCCGGGGGAACAATGAGAAGCAGTACTTC.

This clone came up once. The gene calls are TRBV10-3 and TRBJ1-1; D perhaps matches TRBD1 (6 bases). The CDR3 covers 14 residues. Germline CDR1 ENHRY, CDR2 SYGVKD. V was pared by 5 bases and J by 1 base, with 11 bases between. This chain's CDR3 is CAISPGQGNTEAFF. The CDR3 region has the DNA TGTGCCATCAGTCCGGGACAAGGGAACACTGAAGCTTTCTTT.

The chain has TRBV10-1 and TRBJ1-6; weak D call: TRBD1 (5 bases). Germline V gene sequence: CDR1 WNHNN, CDR2 SYGVQD (reference sequence). V lost 6 bases and J lost 7, with 10 bases in between. This CDR3 spans 13 amino acids. In DNA, the CDR3 is TGCGCCAGCAGCCGACAGCTAAATTCACCCCTCCACTTT. Its translation is CASSRQLNSPLHF.

The count of this clone is one. The chain has TRBV4-1 and TRBJ1-2; 7 bases are a match to TRBD1. The CDR3 runs 16 residues. Germline CDR1 and CDR2: MGHRA and YSYEKL. V dropped 1 base and J dropped 3; count of bases not matched to a gene: 8. This CDR3 reads CASSQAPGQRHYGYTF. DNA for the CDR3: TGCGCCAGCAGCCAAGCACCGGGACAGCGACACTATGGCTACACCTTC.

The V call is TRBV7-8, the J call TRBJ1-6, with TRBD1 as a possible D gene (5 bases). Germline V CDR1 and CDR2: SGHVS, FQNEAQ. There are 12 residues in the CDR3. Between the trimmed V and J ends, which lost 1 base and 14 bases, there was a span of 9 bases. The CDR3 bases are TGTGCCAGCAGCTTAGACCGGGGCTCCCTCCACTTT. This encodes CASSLDRGSLHF.

V is TRBV5-1 and J is TRBJ1-4; D uncertain. Trimming removed 4 bases from V and 9 bases from J, with 4 bases in between. The CDR3 consists of 10 residues. CDR1 is SGHRS, CDR2 YFSETQ, per germline. Here the CDR3 reads CASSGKKLFF. The CDR3 DNA reads as TGCGCCAGCAGCGGAAAAAAACTGTTTTTT.

This sequence joins TRBV6-1 and TRBJ2-7; no clear D gene. Per germline, CDR1 MNHNS and CDR2 SASEGT. CDR3 length equals 15 residues. V was clipped by 2 bases and J by 6 bases, with 17 bases between them. The CDR3 spells CASSEYVQRKGEQYF. The CDR3 nucleotides read TGTGCCAGCAGTGAATATGTACAACGGAAAGGCGAGCAGTACTTC.

There are many counts of this clone. V gene TRBV6-4 combines with J gene TRBJ2-1, with TRBD2 matching 9 bases. The CDR3 totals 15 residues. V trimming: 3 bases; J trimming: 8 bases; junction bases outside the gene matches: 8. The germline gives CDR1 MRHNA, CDR2 SNTAGT. DNA for the CDR3: TGTGCCAGCAGTGAACGAGGCGGGGGGGCTCATGAGCAGTTCTTC. Translated: CASSERGGGAHEQFF.

This clone was counted a few times. V gene TRBV5-1 combines with J gene TRBJ1-5; 7 positions match TRBD1. Germline V gene data show CDR1 as SGHRS and CDR2 as YFSETQ. This CDR3 has 14 amino acids. V gave up 0 bases and J gave up 4 bases; unmatched junction bases: 1. The chain's CDR3 is CASSLGDRNQPQHF. DNA of the CDR3: TGCGCCAGCAGCTTGGGGGACAGAAATCAGCCCCAGCATTTT.

The gene calls are TRBV5-6 and TRBJ2-7; 9 bases fit TRBD2. This CDR3 has 12 residues. Germline trimming cut 4 bases from V and 9 bases from J; bases unmatched to any gene: 5. Germline assignment: CDR1 SGHDT and CDR2 YYEEEE. CDR3 nucleotide sequence: TGTGCCAGCAGCCAATTGACTAGCGGGCAGTACTTC. Translating it yields CASSQLTSGQYF.

V and J are TRBV10-1 and TRBJ1-4; D may be TRBD1 (5 bases). Trimming left V 0 bases short and J 11 bases short, with 7 bases between. The germline gives CDR1 WNHNN, CDR2 SYGVQD (reference sequence). The CDR3 loop spans 12 amino acids. CDR3 loop: CASSESKGKLFF. As DNA, the CDR3 is TGCGCCAGCAGTGAGTCGAAGGGGAAACTGTTTTTT.

V gene TRBV2 combines with J gene TRBJ1-5; 7 bases line up with TRBD1. Germline V CDR1 and CDR2: SNHLY, FYNNEI. This CDR3 region has 14 residues. The V and J ends lost 8 bases and 4 bases, in that order; junction bases with no gene match: 8. Here the CDR3 DNA reads TGTGCCAGCCACAACGGACAGGCAAATCAGCCCCAGCATTTT. This encodes CASHNGQANQPQHF.

This CDR3 is CATSRDLSSGTSGTQYF. CDR3 coding DNA: TGTGCCACCAGCAGAGATTTGAGTAGCGGGACATCCGGGACGCAGTATTTT. V is TRBV15 and J is TRBJ2-3; 8 nucleotides agree with TRBD2. Germline values: CDR1 LNHNV, CDR2 YYDKDF (reference sequence). Germline trimming cut 0 bases from V and 9 bases from J; bases unmatched to any gene: 14. This CDR3 is 17 amino acids long.

The V call is TRBV6-1, the J call TRBJ1-1, with TRBD1 identical over 8 bases. The V segment lost 2 bases and the J segment 1 base; nucleotides outside the gene matches: 3. From germline, CDR1 is MNHNS and CDR2 SASEGT. The CDR3 length is 15 residues. The CDR3 spells CASSERTGRNTEAFF. The CDR3 DNA is TGTGCCAGCAGTGAAAGGACAGGGAGGAACACTGAAGCTTTCTTT.

The genes are TRBV15 and TRBJ2-7; D possibly corresponds to TRBD2 (6 bases). The V and J ends lost 5 bases and 0 bases respectively, with 14 bases between them. CDR1 and CDR2 from the germline V gene are LNHNV and YYDKDF (reference sequence). CDR3 length: 15 residues. CDR3 DNA sequence: TGTGCCACCAGCGATAACGTCGGGAGCTCCTACGAGCAGTACTTC. Translation: CATSDNVGSSYEQYF.

There are a few counts of this clone. This rearrangement joins TRBV4-1 to TRBJ2-4; D is possibly TRBD1 or TRBD2 (5 bases each). Germline values: CDR1 MGHRA, CDR2 YSYEKL. V lost 8 bases and J lost 2, with 22 bases in between. CDR3 length equals 17 residues. In nucleotides, the CDR3 is TGCGCCAGCGAGCGTTCCGTAGTGAGGGGAACCAAAAACATTCAGTACTTC. Translation gives CASERSVVRGTKNIQYF.

The chain joins TRBV12-3 or TRBV12-4 to TRBJ1-4; 8 nucleotides line up with TRBD1. This CDR3 region has 12 residues. V lost 8 bases to trimming and J lost 7 bases; unmatched junction nucleotides: 3. This CDR3 is CASGQGGEKLFF. The DNA of the CDR3 is TGTGCCAGCGGACAGGGTGGTGAAAAACTGTTTTTT.